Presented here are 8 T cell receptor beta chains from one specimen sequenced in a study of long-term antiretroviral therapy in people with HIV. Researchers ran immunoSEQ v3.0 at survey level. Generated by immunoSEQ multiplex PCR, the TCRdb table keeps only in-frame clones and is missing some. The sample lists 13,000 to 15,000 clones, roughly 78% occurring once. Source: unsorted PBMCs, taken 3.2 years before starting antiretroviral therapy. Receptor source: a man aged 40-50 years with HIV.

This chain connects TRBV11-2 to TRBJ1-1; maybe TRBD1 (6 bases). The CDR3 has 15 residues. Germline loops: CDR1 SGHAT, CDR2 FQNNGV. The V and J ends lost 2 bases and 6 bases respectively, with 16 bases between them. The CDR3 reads CASSLSAGDNPEAFF. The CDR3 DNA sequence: TGTGCCAGCAGCTTATCAGCAGGGGATAACCCTGAAGCTTTCTTT.

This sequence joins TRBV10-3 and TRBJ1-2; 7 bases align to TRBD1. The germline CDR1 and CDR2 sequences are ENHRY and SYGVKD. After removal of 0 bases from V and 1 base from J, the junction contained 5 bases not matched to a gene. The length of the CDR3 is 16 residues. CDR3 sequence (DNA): TGTGCCATCAGTGAGTCACGACAGGGCCTTAACTATGGCTACACCTTC. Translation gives CAISESRQGLNYGYTF.

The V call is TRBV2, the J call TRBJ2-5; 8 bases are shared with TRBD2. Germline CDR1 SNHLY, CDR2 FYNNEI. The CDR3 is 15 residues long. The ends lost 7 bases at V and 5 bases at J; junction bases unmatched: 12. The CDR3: CASTTGGAFGETQYF. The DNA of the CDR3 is TGTGCCAGCACCACGGGGGGGGCTTTCGGGGAGACCCAGTACTTC.

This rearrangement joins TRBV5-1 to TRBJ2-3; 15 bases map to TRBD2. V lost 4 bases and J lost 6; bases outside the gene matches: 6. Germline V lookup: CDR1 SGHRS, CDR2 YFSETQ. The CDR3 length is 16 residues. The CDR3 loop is CASSLGTSGGTDTQYF. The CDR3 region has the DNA TGCGCCAGCAGCCTCGGGACTAGCGGGGGGACTGATACGCAGTATTTT.

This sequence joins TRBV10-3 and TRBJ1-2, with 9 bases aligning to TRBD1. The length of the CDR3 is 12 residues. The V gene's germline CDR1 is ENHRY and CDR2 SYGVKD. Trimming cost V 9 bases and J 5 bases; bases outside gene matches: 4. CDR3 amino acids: CAITGTGYGYTF. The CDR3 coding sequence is TGTGCCATTACCGGGACAGGGTATGGCTACACCTTC.

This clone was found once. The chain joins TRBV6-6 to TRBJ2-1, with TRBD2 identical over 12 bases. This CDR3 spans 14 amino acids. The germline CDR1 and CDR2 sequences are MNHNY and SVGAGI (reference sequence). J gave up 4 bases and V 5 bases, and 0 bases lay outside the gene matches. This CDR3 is CASSLAGGYNEQFF. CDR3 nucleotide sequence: TGTGCCAGCAGTCTAGCGGGGGGGTACAATGAGCAGTTCTTC.

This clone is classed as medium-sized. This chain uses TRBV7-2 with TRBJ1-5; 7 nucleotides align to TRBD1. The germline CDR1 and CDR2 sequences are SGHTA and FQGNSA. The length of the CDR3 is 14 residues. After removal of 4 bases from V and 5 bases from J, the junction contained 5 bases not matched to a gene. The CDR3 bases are TGTGCCAGCAGCTCTCAGGGGGGCGATCAGCCCCAGCATTTT. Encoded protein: CASSSQGGDQPQHF.

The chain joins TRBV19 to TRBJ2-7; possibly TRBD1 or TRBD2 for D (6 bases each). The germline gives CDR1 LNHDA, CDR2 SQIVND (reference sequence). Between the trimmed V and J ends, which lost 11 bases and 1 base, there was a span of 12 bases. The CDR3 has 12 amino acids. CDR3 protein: CAVRGPSYEQYF. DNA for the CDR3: TGTGCCGTACGGGGGCCGTCCTACGAGCAGTACTTC.